The 9 T cell receptor beta chains in this list originate from one sample, sequenced in a study of blood T cell repertoires in COVID-19. Clones were read by immunoSEQ multiplex PCR, and TCRdb kept only the in-frame ones, dropping some. Of 300,000 to 400,000 clones listed, roughly nine tenths are singletons. Sequencing was carried out using PBMCs or T cells enriched from blood (not recorded which). All receptors derive from a woman between 25 and 40 years old who had been exposed to COVID-19.

The rearrangement links TRBV5-1 to TRBJ1-6; tentative D call: TRBD1 (5 bases). Trimming removed 1 base from V and 3 bases from J, with 11 bases in between. Germline V gene lookup returns CDR1 SGHRS and CDR2 YFSETQ. This CDR3 region has 16 residues. As DNA, the CDR3 is TGCGCCAGCAGCTTGAAAGAACAGGTCTATAATTCACCCCTCCACTTT. Residues: CASSLKEQVYNSPLHF.

This chain links TRBV9 with TRBJ2-3; TRBD1 matches at 7 bases. The CDR3 is made up of 17 amino acids. The J segment lost 6 bases and the V segment lost 4 bases, leaving 17 bases of the junction unmatched. Germline CDR1 reads SGDLS; CDR2 reads YYNGEE. CDR3 sequence (DNA): TGTGCCAGCAGCTCACGAGCCGGGACAGCCAATTGGGATACGCAGTATTTT. Amino acid sequence: CASSSRAGTANWDTQYF.

The chain has TRBV7-8 and TRBJ2-7; a possible D gene is TRBD1 (5 bases). The CDR3 spans 12 residues. V was trimmed by 1 base and J by 6 bases, leaving 7 bases between them. Germline V lookup: CDR1 SGHVS, CDR2 FQNEAQ. The chain's CDR3 is CASSLEGIEQYF. The DNA for the CDR3 is TGTGCCAGCAGCTTAGAGGGGATCGAGCAGTACTTC.

DNA for the CDR3: TGTGCCAGCAGCCCTGGACAGCTAGCAACTAATGAAAAACTGTTTTTT. This encodes CASSPGQLATNEKLFF. The chain employs TRBV5-8 and TRBJ1-4, with D maybe TRBD1 (6 bases). Trimming removed 4 bases at V and 0 bases at J, with 13 bases between. The germline V gene encodes CDR1 SGHTS and CDR2 YDEGEE. This CDR3 region has 16 residues.

The V and J genes are TRBV19 and TRBJ2-7, with D hard to call. With 9 bases removed from V and 3 bases from J, the gap between germline ends came to 15 bases. The CDR3 extends over 13 amino acids. CDR1 is LNHDA, CDR2 SQIVND, per germline (reference sequence). CDR3 coding DNA: TGTGCCAGCTGTTCCGGGTCGTGCTACGAGCAGTACTTC. Protein sequence: CASCSGSCYEQYF.

This clone was picked up a small number of times. The CDR3 is CASSEALGQGKLFF. CDR3 sequence (DNA): TGTGCCAGCAGTGAAGCGCTGGGACAGGGCAAACTGTTTTTT. V and J are TRBV6-1 and TRBJ1-4; TRBD1 agrees at 9 bases. CDR1 MNHNS and CDR2 SASEGT come from the germline V gene. The CDR3 is 14 amino acids. Trimming at V came to 0 bases and at J to 11 bases, leaving 4 bases not matched to a gene.

The chain joins TRBV4-1 to TRBJ1-4, with D tentatively TRBD1 (5 bases). V was shortened by 3 bases and J by 7 bases, with 15 bases between the two germline ends. CDR3 size: 15 residues. The germline V gene encodes CDR1 MGHRA and CDR2 YSYEKL. The CDR3 coding sequence is TGCGCCAGCAGCCAGGGGACCGTCGGGAGTGAAAAACTGTTTTTT. The encoded protein is CASSQGTVGSEKLFF.

As DNA, the CDR3 is TGCGCCAGCAGCCAAGGGACAATCGGTAGCAATCAGCCCCAGCATTTT. Residues: CASSQGTIGSNQPQHF. The gene calls are TRBV4-1 and TRBJ1-5; D is possibly TRBD1 (5 bases). CDR1 is MGHRA and CDR2 is YSYEKL in the germline V gene. The CDR3 is 16 residues long. V lost 1 base, J lost 0 bases, and 10 bases lay in between.

The chain uses TRBV6-2 or TRBV6-3 and TRBJ1-5; TRBD1 agrees at 11 bases. The J segment lost 6 bases and the V segment lost 2 bases, leaving 6 bases of the junction unmatched. The length of the CDR3 is 16 residues. Germline CDR1 reads MNHEY; CDR2 reads SVGEGT. The CDR3 region is CASSYQPGQGVQPQHF. The CDR3 DNA follows: TGTGCCAGCAGTTACCAACCGGGACAGGGGGTTCAGCCCCAGCATTTT.